This TCR beta chain was sequenced in a study of human T cells and chemical hapten exposure. Overall study context: How much TCR each sample yielded varied, mostly because pooled library volumes differed slightly. Study-wide findings and caveats: Expanded TCR sets contained significantly more large CDR3 similarity clusters than controls.

This clonotype was seen at least ten times. Its antigen remains unknown. There are 16 residues in the CDR3. Trimming shortened V by 6 bases and J by 5 bases, and 20 bases separated the two germline ends. Germline-derived CDR1 and CDR2 are MDHEN and SYDVKM. The time point here: patch test 1, 2 weeks after DPC sensitization. Indicated treatment: therapeutic diphenylcyclopropenone sensitization with weekly scalp DPC. Patches went on only after blood had been drawn each time. During construction of the library, unique molecular identifiers were attached to individual cDNA molecules for quantitative, reproducible TCR counting. TCRdb itself ran the RACE reads through MiXCR, one entry per CDR3 protein. The sample records 300,000 to 400,000 distinct CDR3 sequences, 6% to 8.5% being singletons.

The input for sequencing was whole blood, taken in connection with sensitization to the hapten diphenylcyclopropenone (DPC). The origin of this receptor is a woman aged 18-30 years with alopecia areata. Some clones in this sample may be carry-over from other donors' samples. V usage is TRBV28 and J usage is TRBJ2-1; tentative D call: TRBD1 (6 bases). In nucleotides, the CDR3 is TGTGCCAGCAGCCCGCACAGGGCGGAATTAAACAATGAGCAGTTCTTC. Its protein product is CASSPHRAELNNEQFF.